Listed below are T cell receptor beta chains from one sample, sequenced in a study of blood T cell repertoires in COVID-19. Measured with immunoSEQ multiplex PCR; TCRdb has only the in-frame clones, and not every one. The sample consists of 400,000 to 550,000 clones, around 89% of them appearing once. Sequencing was performed on peripheral blood. The receptors were gathered from a woman younger than 45 with acute or convalescent COVID-19. CDR3s include the opening cysteine and the closing phenylalanine or tryptophan. A D gene is named only where the DNA matches it firmly. Not every row has a clone size; where given, it reads once, few, many or a size class.

v_gene,j_gene,abundance,d_gene,CDR3aa,CDR3nt
TRBV5-1,TRBJ2-3,-,-,CASSLAVDFTDTQYF,TGCGCCAGCAGCTTGGCGGTGGACTTCACAGATACGCAGTATTTT
TRBV18,TRBJ2-7,-,-,CASSTQWAYYEQYF,TGTGCCAGCTCAACCCAATGGGCCTACTACGAGCAGTACTTC
TRBV20-1,TRBJ1-2,-,-,CSASTNNYGYTF,TGCAGTGCTAGTACAAATAACTATGGCTACACCTTC
TRBV30,TRBJ2-7,-,-,CAWSVRFQEQYF,TGTGCCTGGAGTGTACGGTTCCAAGAGCAGTACTTC
TRBV7-9,TRBJ1-1,-,-,CASSGSGLEEAFF,TGTGCCAGCAGCGGATCAGGGCTCGAAGAGGCTTTCTTT
TRBV29-1,TRBJ2-3,-,-,CSVAGLKSTDTQYF,TGCAGCGTTGCCGGACTCAAAAGCACAGATACGCAGTATTTT
TRBV3-1/TRBV3-2,TRBJ1-1,-,-,CASSLMAGDTEAFF,TGTGCCAGCAGCCTTATGGCGGGGGACACTGAAGCTTTCTTT
TRBV6-5,TRBJ2-3,-,-,CASRELPTDTQYF,TGTGCCAGCAGGGAGCTTCCCACAGATACGCAGTATTTT
TRBV27,TRBJ1-4,-,-,CASKITGSAEKLFF,TGTGCCAGCAAGATCACGGGGAGCGCCGAAAAACTGTTTTTT
TRBV4-1,TRBJ1-5,-,-,CASSQDGGERQPQHF,TGCGCCAGCAGCCAAGATGGGGGCGAGAGACAGCCCCAGCATTTT
TRBV6-5,TRBJ2-1,-,TRBD2,CASRNSGRSYNEQFF,TGTGCCAGCAGAAATAGCGGGAGATCCTACAATGAGCAGTTCTTC
TRBV5-4,TRBJ1-2,-,-,CASSPRGGENYGYTF,TGTGCCAGCAGCCCGAGGGGGGGCGAAAACTATGGCTACACCTTC
TRBV6-5,TRBJ1-5,-,-,CASSRTSPQHF,TGTGCCAGCTCCCGGACTTCGCCCCAGCATTTT
TRBV6-1,TRBJ1-5,-,-,CASSFPLGGGQPQHF,TGTGCCAGCAGTTTTCCGTTGGGCGGGGGTCAGCCCCAGCATTTT
TRBV5-1,TRBJ2-2,-,TRBD2,CASSSPPKRGPPPAPNTGELFF,TGCGCCAGCAGCTCACCTCCAAAGCGGGGGCCCCCCCCCGCCCCGAACACCGGGGAGCTGTTTTTT
TRBV25-1,TRBJ1-6,-,-,CASSESGRWNSPLHF,TGTGCCAGCAGTGAATCCGGCAGGTGGAATTCACCCCTCCACTTT
TRBV14,TRBJ2-6,-,-,CASSPVTDSGANVLTF,TGTGCCAGCAGCCCCGTTACAGACTCTGGGGCCAACGTCCTGACTTTC
TRBV2,TRBJ1-6,-,-,CASRRDFYYNSPLHF,TGTGCCAGCAGGAGGGACTTTTACTATAATTCACCCCTCCACTTT
TRBV5-1,TRBJ2-1,-,-,CASTLGGPYNEQFF,TGCGCCAGCACCCTCGGGGGGCCCTACAATGAGCAGTTCTTC
TRBV6-1,TRBJ2-7,-,-,CASSEGWDGLYEQYF,TGTGCCAGCAGTGAAGGTTGGGACGGACTATACGAGCAGTACTTC
TRBV7-9,TRBJ1-4,-,TRBD1,CASSLGQGNEKLFF,TGTGCCAGCAGCTTGGGACAGGGGAATGAAAAACTGTTTTTT
TRBV19,TRBJ1-1,-,TRBD1,CASKSLGQGITSAFF,TGTGCCAGTAAGTCCTTAGGACAGGGGATTACAAGCGCTTTCTTT
TRBV5-1,TRBJ1-1,once,-,CASSLSARGNTEAFF,TGCGCCAGCAGCTTGTCCGCCAGGGGGAACACTGAAGCTTTCTTT
TRBV28,TRBJ2-1,few,TRBD2,CASSRLAGGGNEQFF,TGTGCCAGCAGTCGCTTAGCGGGGGGTGGGAATGAGCAGTTCTTC
TRBV10-3,TRBJ2-5,-,-,CAISEWGVLEKTQYF,TGTGCCATCAGTGAGTGGGGGGTATTAGAAAAGACCCAGTACTTC
TRBV9,TRBJ1-2,-,-,CASRVQGSGYTF,TGTGCCAGCAGGGTACAGGGTTCCGGCTACACCTTC
TRBV28,TRBJ2-1,-,TRBD1,CASSPDRVRKFF,TGTGCCAGCAGCCCAGACAGGGTCCGGAAGTTCTTC